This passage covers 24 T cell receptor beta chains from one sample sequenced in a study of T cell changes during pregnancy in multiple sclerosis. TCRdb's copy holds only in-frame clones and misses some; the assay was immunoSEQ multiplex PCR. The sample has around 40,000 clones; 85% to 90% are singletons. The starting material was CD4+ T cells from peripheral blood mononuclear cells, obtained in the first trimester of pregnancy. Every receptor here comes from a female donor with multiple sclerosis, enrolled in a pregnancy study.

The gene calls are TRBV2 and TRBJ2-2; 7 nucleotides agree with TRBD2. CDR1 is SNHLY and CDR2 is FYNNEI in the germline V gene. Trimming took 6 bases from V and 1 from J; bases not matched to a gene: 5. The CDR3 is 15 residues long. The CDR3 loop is CASRGGSRNTGELFF. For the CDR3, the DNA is TGTGCCAGCAGGGGGGGGAGCAGGAACACCGGGGAGCTGTTTTTT. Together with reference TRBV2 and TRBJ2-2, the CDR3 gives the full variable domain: EPEVTQTPSHQVTQMGQEVILRCVPISNHLYFYWYRQILGQKVEFLVSFYNNEISEKSEIFDDQFSVERPDGSNFTLKIRSTKLEDSAMYFCASRGGSRNTGELFFGEGSRLTVL.

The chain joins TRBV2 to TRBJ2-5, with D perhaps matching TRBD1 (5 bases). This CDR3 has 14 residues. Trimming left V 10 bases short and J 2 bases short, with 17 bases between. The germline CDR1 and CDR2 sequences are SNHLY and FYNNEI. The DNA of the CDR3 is TGTGCCACCCAACAGGAAAAACTACAAGAGACCCAGTACTTC. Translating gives CATQQEKLQETQYF.

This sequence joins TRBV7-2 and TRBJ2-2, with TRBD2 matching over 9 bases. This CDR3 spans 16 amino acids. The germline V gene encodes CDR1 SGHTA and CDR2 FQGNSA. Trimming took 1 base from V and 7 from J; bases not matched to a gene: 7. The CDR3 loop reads CASSLEGGRAVGELFF. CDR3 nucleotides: TGTGCCAGCAGCTTAGAGGGCGGGAGGGCCGTCGGGGAGCTGTTTTTT.

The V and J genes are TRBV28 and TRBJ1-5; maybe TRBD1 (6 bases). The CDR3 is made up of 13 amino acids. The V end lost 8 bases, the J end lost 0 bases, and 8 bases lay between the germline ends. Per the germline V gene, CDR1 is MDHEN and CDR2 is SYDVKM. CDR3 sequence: CASRGASNQPQHF. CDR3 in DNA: TGTGCCAGCCGGGGGGCTAGCAATCAGCCCCAGCATTTT.

The CDR3 coding sequence is TGTGCCAGCAGCCAGGACAGGGTGGTTGAAAAACTGTTTTTT. Translation: CASSQDRVVEKLFF. The chain combines TRBV7-9 with TRBJ1-4, with 8 bases that match TRBD1. The germline V gene encodes CDR1 SEHNR and CDR2 FQNEAQ (reference sequence). This CDR3 region has 14 residues. With V trimmed by 5 bases and J by 7 bases, 6 bases remained unmatched.

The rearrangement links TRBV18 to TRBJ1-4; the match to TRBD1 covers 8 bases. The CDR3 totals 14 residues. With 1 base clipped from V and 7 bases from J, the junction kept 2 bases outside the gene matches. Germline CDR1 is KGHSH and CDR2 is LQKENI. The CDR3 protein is CASSPRQGIEKLFF. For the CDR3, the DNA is TGTGCCAGCTCACCACGACAGGGGATTGAAAAACTGTTTTTT.

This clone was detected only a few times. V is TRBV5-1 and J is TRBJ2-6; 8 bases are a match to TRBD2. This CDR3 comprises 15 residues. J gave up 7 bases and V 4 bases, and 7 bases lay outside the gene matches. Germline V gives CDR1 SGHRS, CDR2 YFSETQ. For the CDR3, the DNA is TGCGCCAGCAGCCCGGGGGGGGCAGTAGCCAACGTCCTGACTTTC. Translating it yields CASSPGGAVANVLTF.

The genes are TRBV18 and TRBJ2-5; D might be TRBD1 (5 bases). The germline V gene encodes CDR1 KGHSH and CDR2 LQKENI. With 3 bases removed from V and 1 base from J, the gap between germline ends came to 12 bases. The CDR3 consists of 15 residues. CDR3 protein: CASSPASDIQETQYF. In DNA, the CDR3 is TGTGCCAGCTCACCTGCCTCGGACATCCAAGAGACCCAGTACTTC.

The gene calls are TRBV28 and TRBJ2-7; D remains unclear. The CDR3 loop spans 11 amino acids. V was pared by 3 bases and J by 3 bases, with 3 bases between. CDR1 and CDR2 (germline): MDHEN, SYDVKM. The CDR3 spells CASSFNYEQYF. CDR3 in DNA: TGTGCCAGCAGTTTCAACTACGAGCAGTACTTC. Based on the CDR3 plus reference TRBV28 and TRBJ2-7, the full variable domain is DVKVTQSSRYLVKRTGEKVFLECVQDMDHENMFWYRQDPGLGLRLIYFSYDVKMKEKGDIPEGYSVSREKKERFSLILESASTNQTSMYLCASSFNYEQYFGPGTRLTVT.

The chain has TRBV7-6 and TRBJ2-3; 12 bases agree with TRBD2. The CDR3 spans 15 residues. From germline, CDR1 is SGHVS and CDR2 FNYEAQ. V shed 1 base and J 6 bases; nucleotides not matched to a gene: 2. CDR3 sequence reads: CASSLGTSGTDTQYF. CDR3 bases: TGTGCCAGCAGCTTAGGGACTAGCGGGACGGATACGCAGTATTTT.

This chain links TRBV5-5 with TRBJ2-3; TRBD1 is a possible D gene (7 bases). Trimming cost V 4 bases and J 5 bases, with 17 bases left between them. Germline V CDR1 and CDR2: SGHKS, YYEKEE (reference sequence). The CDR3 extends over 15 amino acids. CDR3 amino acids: CASSIQGGRGDTQYF. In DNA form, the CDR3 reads TGTGCCAGCAGCATCCAGGGGGGACGTGGAGATACGCAGTATTTT.

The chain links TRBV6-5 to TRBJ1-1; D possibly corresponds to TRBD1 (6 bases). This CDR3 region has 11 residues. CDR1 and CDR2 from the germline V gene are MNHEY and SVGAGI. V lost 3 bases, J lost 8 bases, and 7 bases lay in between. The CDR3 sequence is CASSYDREAFF. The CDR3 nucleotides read TGTGCCAGCAGTTATGACAGGGAAGCTTTCTTT.

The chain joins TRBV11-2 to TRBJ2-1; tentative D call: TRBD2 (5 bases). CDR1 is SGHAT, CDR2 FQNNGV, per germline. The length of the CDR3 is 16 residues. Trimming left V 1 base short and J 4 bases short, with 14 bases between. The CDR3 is CASSLGASPTYNEQFF. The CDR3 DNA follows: TGTGCCAGCAGCTTAGGTGCTAGCCCTACTTACAATGAGCAGTTCTTC. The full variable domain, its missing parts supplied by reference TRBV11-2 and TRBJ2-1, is EAGVAQSPRYKIIEKRQSVAFWCNPISGHATLYWYQQILGQGPKLLIQFQNNGVVDDSQLPKDRFSAERLKGVDSTLKIQPAKLEDSAVYLCASSLGASPTYNEQFFGPGTRLTVL.

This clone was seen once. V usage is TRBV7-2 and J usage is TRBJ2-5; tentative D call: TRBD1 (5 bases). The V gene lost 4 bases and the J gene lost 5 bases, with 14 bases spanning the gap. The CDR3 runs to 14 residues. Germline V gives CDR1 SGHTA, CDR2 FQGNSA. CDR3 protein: CASSSQGLGETQYF. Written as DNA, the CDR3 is TGTGCCAGCAGCTCCCAGGGTCTCGGGGAGACCCAGTACTTC. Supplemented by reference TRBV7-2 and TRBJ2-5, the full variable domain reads GAGVSQSPSNKVTEKGKDVELRCDPISGHTALYWYRQSLGQGLEFLIYFQGNSAPDKSGLPSDRFSAERTGGSVSTLTIQRTQQEDSAVYLCASSSQGLGETQYFGPGTRLLVL.

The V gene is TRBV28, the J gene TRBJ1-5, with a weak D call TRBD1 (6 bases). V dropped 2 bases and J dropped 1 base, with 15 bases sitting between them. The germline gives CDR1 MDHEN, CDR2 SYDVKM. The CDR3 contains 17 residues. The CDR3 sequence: CASSLGFGQGSNQPQHF. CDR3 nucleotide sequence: TGTGCCAGCAGTTTAGGGTTCGGGCAGGGGAGCAATCAGCCCCAGCATTTT.

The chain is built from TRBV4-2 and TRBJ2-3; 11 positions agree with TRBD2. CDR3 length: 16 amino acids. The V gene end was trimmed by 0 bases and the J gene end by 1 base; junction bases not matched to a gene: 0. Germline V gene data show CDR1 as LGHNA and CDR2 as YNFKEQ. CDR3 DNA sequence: TGTGCCAGCAGCCAAGAACTAGCGGGGGGCACAGATACGCAGTATTTT. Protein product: CASSQELAGGTDTQYF.

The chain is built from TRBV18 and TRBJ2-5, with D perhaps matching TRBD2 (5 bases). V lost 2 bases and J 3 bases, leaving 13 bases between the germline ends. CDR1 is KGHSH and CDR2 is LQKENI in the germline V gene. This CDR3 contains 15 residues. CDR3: CASSPKGASKETQYF. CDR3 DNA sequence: TGTGCCAGCTCACCAAAGGGAGCTTCTAAAGAGACCCAGTACTTC.

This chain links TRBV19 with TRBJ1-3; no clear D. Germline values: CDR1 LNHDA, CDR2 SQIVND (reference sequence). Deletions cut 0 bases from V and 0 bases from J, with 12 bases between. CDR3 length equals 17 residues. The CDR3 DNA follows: TGTGCCAGTAGTATAGATTCGAAAGCTTACTCTGGAAACACCATATATTTT. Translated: CASSIDSKAYSGNTIYF.

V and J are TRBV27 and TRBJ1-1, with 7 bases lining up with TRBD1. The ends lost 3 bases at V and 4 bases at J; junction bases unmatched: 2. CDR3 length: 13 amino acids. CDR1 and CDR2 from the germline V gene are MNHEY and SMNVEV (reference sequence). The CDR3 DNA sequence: TGTGCCAGCAGTTTCCAGGGGGGCACTGAAGCTTTCTTT. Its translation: CASSFQGGTEAFF.

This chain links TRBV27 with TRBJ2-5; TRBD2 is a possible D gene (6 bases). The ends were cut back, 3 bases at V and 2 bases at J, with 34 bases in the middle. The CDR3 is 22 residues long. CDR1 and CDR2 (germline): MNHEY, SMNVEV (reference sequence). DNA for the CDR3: TGTGCCAGCAGTTTCAAATGGGGGTCCCGTGATAGCGGAGACCGCCCGCAAGAGACCCAGTACTTC. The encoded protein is CASSFKWGSRDSGDRPQETQYF.

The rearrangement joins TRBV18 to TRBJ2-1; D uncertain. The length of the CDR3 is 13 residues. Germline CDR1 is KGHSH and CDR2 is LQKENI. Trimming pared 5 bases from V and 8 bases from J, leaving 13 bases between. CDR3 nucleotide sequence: TGTGCCAGCTCAGCCCATTCTACAGATGAGCAGTTCTTC. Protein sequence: CASSAHSTDEQFF.

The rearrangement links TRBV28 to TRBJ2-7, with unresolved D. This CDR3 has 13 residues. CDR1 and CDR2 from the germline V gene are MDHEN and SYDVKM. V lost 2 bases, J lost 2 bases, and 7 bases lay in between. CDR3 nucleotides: TGTGCCAGCAGTTTAGGCAGGACCTACGAGCAGTACTTC. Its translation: CASSLGRTYEQYF. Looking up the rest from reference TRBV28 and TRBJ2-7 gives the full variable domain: DVKVTQSSRYLVKRTGEKVFLECVQDMDHENMFWYRQDPGLGLRLIYFSYDVKMKEKGDIPEGYSVSREKKERFSLILESASTNQTSMYLCASSLGRTYEQYFGPGTRLTVT.

DNA of the CDR3: TGTGCCAGCAGTCGACAGGGGGGCAATCAGCCCCAGCATTTT. It translates to CASSRQGGNQPQHF. This rearrangement joins TRBV6-5 to TRBJ1-5, with 9 bases matching TRBD1. V dropped 5 bases and J dropped 2; count of bases not matched to a gene: 1. The CDR3 extends over 14 amino acids. Germline V gene data show CDR1 as MNHEY and CDR2 as SVGAGI.

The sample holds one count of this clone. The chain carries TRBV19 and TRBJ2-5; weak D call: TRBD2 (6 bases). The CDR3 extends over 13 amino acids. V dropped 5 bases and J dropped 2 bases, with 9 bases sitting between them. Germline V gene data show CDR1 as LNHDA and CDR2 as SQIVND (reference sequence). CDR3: CASSGGLQETQYF. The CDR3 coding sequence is TGTGCCAGTAGTGGGGGACTTCAAGAGACCCAGTACTTC.